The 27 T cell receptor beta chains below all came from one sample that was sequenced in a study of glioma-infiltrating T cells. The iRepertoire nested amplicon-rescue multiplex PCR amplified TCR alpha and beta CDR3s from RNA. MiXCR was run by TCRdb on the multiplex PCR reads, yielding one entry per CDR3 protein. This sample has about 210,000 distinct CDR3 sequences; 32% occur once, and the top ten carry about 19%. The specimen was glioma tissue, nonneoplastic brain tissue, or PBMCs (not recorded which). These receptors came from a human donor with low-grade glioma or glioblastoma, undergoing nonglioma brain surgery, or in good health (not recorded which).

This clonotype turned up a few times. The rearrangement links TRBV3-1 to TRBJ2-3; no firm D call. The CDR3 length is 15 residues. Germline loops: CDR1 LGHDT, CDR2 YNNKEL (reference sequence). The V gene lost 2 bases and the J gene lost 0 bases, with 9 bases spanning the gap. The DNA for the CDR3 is TGTGCCAGCAGCCAACGTGGGGAAAGCACAGATACGCAGTATTTT. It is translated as CASSQRGESTDTQYF.

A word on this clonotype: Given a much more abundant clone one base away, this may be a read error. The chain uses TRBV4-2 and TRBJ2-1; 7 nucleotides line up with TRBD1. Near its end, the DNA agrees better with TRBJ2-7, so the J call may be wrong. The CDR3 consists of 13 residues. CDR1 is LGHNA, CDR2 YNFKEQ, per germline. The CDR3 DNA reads TGTGCCAGCAGCCAGCTAGGGGGCAATGAGCAGTACTTC. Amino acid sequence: CASSQLGGNEQYF.

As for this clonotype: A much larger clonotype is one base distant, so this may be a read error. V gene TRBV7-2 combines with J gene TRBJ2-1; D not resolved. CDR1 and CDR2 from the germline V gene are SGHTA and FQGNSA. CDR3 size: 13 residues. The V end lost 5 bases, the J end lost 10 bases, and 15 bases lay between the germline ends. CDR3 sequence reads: CASSPTEYYEQFF. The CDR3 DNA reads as TGTGCCAGCAGCCCCACCGAATACTACGAGCAGTTCTTC.

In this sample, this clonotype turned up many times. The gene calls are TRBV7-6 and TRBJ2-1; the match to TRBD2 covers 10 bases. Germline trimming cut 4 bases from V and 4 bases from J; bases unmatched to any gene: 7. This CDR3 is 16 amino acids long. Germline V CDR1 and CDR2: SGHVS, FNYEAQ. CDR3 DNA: TGTGCCAGCAGCTCCCTAGCGGGAGTCGGTTACAATGAGCAGTTCTTC. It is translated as CASSSLAGVGYNEQFF. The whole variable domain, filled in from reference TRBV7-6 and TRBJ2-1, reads GAGVSQSPRYKVTKRGQDVALRCDPISGHVSLYWYRQALGQGPEFLTYFNYEAQQDKSGLPNDRFSAERPEGSISTLTIQRTEQRDSAMYRCASSSLAGVGYNEQFFGPGTRLTVL.

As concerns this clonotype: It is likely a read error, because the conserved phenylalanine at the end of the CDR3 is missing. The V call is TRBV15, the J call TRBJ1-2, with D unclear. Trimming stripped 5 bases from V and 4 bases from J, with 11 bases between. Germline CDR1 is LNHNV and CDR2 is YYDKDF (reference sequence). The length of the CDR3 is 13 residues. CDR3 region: CATSPGSSYGYTI. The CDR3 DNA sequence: TGTGCCACCAGCCCTGGGAGCAGCTATGGCTACACCATC.

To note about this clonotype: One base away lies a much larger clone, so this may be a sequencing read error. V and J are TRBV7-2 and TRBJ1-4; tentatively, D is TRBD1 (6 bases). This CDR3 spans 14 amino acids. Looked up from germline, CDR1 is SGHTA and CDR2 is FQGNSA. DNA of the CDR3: TGTGCCAGCAGCTTAGATAGGGGGAAGGAAAAAGTGTTTTTT. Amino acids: CASSLDRGKEKVFF.

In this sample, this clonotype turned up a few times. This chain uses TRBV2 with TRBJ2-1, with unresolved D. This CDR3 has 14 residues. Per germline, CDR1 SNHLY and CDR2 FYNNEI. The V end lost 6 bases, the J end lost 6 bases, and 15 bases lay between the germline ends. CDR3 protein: CASRRSLGSNEQFF. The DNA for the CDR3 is TGTGCCAGCAGGAGGTCCCTAGGATCCAATGAGCAGTTCTTC.

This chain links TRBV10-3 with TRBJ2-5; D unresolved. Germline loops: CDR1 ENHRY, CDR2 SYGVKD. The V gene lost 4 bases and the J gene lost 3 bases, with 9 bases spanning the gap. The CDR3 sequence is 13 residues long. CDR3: CAISAKSKETQYF. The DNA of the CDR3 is TGTGCCATCAGTGCCAAAAGTAAAGAGACCCAGTACTTC.

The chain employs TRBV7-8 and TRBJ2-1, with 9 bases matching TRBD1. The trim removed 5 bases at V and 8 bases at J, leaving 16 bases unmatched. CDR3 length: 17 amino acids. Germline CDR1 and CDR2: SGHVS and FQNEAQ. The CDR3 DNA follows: TGTGCCAGCAGCCAAAAGCCCGGGACAGGGTTATGGGATGAGCAGTTCTTC. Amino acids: CASSQKPGTGLWDEQFF.

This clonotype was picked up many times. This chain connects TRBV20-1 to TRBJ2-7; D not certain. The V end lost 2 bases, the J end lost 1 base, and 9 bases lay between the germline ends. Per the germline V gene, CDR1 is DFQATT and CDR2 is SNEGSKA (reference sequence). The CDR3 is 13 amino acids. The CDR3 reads CSARIPYSYEQYF. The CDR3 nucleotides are TGCAGTGCTAGAATCCCGTATTCCTACGAGCAGTACTTC.

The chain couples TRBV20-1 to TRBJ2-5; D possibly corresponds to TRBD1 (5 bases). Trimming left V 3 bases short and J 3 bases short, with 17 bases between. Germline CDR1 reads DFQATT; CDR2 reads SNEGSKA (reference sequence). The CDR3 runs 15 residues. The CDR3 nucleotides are TGCAGTGCTAGTAGCTTCGCTGGGGCCAAAGAGACCCAGTACTTC. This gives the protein CSASSFAGAKETQYF.

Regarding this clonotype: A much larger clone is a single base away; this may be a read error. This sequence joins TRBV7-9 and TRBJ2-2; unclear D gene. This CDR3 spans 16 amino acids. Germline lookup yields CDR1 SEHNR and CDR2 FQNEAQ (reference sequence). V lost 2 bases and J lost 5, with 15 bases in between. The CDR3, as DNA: TGTGCCAGCAGCTTAAGGCCAGTGGATAAAACCGGGGAGCTGTTTTTT. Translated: CASSLRPVDKTGELFF.

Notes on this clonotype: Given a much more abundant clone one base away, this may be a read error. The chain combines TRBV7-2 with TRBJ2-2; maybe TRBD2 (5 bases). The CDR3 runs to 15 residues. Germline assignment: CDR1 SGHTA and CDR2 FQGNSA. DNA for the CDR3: TGTGCCAGCAGCTTAGTATCCGGGAACACCTGGGAGCTGTTTTTT. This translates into CASSLVSGNTWELFF.

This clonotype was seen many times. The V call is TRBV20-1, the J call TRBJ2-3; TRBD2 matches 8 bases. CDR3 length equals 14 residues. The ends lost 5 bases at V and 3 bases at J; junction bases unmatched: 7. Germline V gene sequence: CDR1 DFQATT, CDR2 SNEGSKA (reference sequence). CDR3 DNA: TGCAGTGCTCCCCGCAGCGGGAGAACAGATACGCAGTATTTT. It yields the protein CSAPRSGRTDTQYF.

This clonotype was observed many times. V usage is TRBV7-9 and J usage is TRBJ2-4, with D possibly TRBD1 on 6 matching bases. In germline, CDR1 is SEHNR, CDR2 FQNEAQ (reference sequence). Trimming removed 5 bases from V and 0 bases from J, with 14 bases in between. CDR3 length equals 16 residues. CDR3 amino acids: CASSTDRSLAKNIQYF. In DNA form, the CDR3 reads TGTGCCAGCAGCACCGACAGGAGTCTAGCCAAAAACATTCAGTACTTC.

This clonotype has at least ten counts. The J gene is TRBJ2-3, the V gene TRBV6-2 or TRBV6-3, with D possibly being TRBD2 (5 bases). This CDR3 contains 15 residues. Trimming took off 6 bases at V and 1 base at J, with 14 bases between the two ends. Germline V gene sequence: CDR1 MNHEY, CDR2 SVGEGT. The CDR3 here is CASSFRLEGTDTQYF. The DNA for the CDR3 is TGTGCCAGCAGCTTCCGTTTGGAGGGCACAGATACGCAGTATTTT.

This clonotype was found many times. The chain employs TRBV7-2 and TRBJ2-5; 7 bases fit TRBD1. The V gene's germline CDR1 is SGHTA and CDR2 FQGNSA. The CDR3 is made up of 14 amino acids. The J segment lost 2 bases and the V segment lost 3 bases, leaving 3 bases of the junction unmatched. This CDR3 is CASSLTGPQETQYF. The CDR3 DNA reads TGTGCCAGCAGCTTGACAGGGCCTCAAGAGACCCAGTACTTC. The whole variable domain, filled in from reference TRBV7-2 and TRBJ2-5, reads GAGVSQSPSNKVTEKGKDVELRCDPISGHTALYWYRQSLGQGLEFLIYFQGNSAPDKSGLPSDRFSAERTGGSVSTLTIQRTQQEDSAVYLCASSLTGPQETQYFGPGTRLLVL.

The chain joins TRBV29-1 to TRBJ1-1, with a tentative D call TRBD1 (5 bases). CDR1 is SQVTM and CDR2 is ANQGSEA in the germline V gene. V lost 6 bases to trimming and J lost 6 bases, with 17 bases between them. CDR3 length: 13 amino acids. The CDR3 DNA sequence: TGCAGCGTAAATTATTCCGGGACGTCTGAAGCTTTCTTT. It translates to CSVNYSGTSEAFF.

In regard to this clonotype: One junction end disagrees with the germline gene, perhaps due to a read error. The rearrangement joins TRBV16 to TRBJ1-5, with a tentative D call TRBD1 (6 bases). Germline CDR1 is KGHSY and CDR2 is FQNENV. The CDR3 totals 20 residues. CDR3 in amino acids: CSSSQPPGTWGLGSNQPQHF. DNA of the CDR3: TGTTCCAGCAGTCAACCTCCCGGGACATGGGGCTTAGGGAGCAATCAGCCCCAGCATTTT.

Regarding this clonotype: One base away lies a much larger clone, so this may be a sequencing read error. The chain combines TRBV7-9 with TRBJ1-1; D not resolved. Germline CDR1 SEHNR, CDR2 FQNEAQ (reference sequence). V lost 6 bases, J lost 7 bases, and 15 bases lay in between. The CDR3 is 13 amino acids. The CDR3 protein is CASRYSGPHEAFF. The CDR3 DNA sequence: TGTGCCAGCAGATACTCCGGGCCCCATGAAGCTTTCTTT.

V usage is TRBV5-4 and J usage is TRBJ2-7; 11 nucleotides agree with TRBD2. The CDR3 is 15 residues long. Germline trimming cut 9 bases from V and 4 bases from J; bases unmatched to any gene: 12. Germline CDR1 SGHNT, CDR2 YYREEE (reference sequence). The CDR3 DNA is TGTGCCACCCCTAGCGGGAGGCCCGATTCGTACGAGCAGTACTTC. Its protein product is CATPSGRPDSYEQYF.

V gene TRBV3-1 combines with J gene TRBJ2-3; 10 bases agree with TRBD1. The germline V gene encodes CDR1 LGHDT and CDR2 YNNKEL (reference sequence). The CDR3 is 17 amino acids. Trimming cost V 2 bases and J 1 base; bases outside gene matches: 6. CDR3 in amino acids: CASSQRTGTGGTDTQYF. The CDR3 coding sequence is TGTGCCAGCAGCCAAAGAACCGGGACAGGGGGCACAGATACGCAGTATTTT.

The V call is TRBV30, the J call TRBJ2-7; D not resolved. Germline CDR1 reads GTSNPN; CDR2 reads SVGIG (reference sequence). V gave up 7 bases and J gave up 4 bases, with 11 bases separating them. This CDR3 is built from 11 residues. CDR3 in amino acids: CALGPRYEQYF. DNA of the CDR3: TGTGCCTTAGGACCCCGTTACGAGCAGTACTTC.

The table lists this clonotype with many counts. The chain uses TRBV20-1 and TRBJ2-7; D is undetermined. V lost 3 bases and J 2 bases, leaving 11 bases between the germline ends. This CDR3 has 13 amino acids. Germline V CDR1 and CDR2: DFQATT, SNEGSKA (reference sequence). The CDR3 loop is CSASGAATYEQYF. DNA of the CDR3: TGCAGTGCTAGTGGCGCGGCCACCTACGAGCAGTACTTC.

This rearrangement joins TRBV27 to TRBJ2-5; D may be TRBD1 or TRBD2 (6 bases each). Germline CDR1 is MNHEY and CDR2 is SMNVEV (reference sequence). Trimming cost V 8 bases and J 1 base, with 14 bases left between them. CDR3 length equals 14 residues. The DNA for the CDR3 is TGTGCCAGCCATAAAGGGGGGTTCCAAGAGACCCAGTACTTC. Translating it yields CASHKGGFQETQYF.

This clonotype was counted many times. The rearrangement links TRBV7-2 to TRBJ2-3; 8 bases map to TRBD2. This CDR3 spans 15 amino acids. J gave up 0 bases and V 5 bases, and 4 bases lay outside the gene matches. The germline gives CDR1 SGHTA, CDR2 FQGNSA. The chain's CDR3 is CASSLERESTDTQYF. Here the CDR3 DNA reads TGTGCCAGCAGCCTCGAGCGGGAGAGCACAGATACGCAGTATTTT.

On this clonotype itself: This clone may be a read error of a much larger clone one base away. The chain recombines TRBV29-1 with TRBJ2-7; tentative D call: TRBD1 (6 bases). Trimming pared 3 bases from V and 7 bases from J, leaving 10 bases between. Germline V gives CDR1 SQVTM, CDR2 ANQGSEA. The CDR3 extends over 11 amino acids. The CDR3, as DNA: TGCAGCGTTGACAGGGGCAAGGAGCAGTACTTC. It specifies CSVDRGKEQYF.